These T cell receptor beta chains were read from a single sample in a study of Graves' ophthalmopathy and Graves' hyperthyroidism. TCRdb reanalysed the multiplex PCR reads using MiXCR and keeps one entry per CDR3 protein. In the table there are more than 550,000 distinct CDR3 sequences, approximately 39% of which are singletons. The source material was peripheral blood. These receptors came from an adult man with Graves' ophthalmopathy. Both conserved end residues are part of each CDR3. The D gene is left open where the match is weak. Size values are once, few and many counts, or a class for expanded clones, and some rows have none.

j_call clone_size v_call d_call cdr3_aa cdr3_nt
TRBJ1-5 many TRBV12-3/TRBV12-4 . CASRAPFQPQHF TGTGCCAGCAGGGCCCCGTTTCAGCCCCAGCATTTT
TRBJ1-1 . TRBV20-1 . CSAVTGGGNTEAFF TGCAGTGCCGTCACCGGAGGAGGAAACACTGAAGCTTTCTTT
TRBJ1-2 . TRBV9 . CASSYLLAADGYTF TGTGCCAGCAGTTATCTCTTGGCAGCCGATGGCTACACCTTC
TRBJ1-2 few TRBV7-8 . CASSPTLGGNYGYTF TGTGCCAGCAGTCCCACGCTTGGAGGGAACTATGGCTACACCTTC
TRBJ1-5 many TRBV20-1 TRBD1 CSARRQGLSNQPQHF TGCAGTGCTAGGAGACAGGGGCTTAGCAATCAGCCCCAGCATTTT
TRBJ2-7 . TRBV10-3 TRBD2 CAIRSGGATDEQYF TGTGCCATCAGAAGCGGGGGGGCTACGGATGAGCAGTACTTC
TRBJ2-5 . TRBV2 TRBD2 CASSEGAGGKETQYF TGTGCCAGCAGTGAAGGCGCGGGAGGGAAGGAGACCCAGTACTTC
TRBJ2-2 many TRBV5-1 TRBD1 CASSFDRGYDTGELFF TGCGCCAGCAGCTTCGACAGGGGGTACGACACCGGGGAGCTGTTTTTT
TRBJ2-5 . TRBV7-6 TRBD2 CASSLGGGVAQETQYF TGTGCCAGCAGCTTAGGGGGGGGGGTCGCCCAAGAGACCCAGTACTTC
TRBJ1-2 few TRBV12-3/TRBV12-4 . CASSPWTGVANYGYTF TGTGCCAGCAGTCCCTGGACGGGGGTAGCTAACTATGGCTACACCTTC
TRBJ1-4 . TRBV7-6 . CASHRVEGPNEKLFF TGTGCCAGTCACAGGGTTGAGGGGCCTAATGAAAAACTGTTTTTT
TRBJ2-5 few TRBV7-2 . CASSYRTQYF TGTGCCAGCAGCTACAGGACCCAGTACTTC
TRBJ1-1 . TRBV10-3 . CAISTRGSWTEAFF TGTGCCATCAGTACCAGGGGTAGTTGGACTGAAGCTTTCTTT
TRBJ2-5 . TRBV11-2 . CASSTNQGHQETQYF TGTGCCAGCAGCACAAACCAGGGACACCAAGAGACCCAGTACTTC
TRBJ2-2 . TRBV25-1 . CARPTGELFF TGTGCCAGACCCACGGGGGAGCTGTTTTTT
TRBJ1-5 . TRBV2 TRBD1 CATSDTGTGETQHF TGTGCCACCAGTGACACCGGGACAGGGGAGACCCAGCATTTT